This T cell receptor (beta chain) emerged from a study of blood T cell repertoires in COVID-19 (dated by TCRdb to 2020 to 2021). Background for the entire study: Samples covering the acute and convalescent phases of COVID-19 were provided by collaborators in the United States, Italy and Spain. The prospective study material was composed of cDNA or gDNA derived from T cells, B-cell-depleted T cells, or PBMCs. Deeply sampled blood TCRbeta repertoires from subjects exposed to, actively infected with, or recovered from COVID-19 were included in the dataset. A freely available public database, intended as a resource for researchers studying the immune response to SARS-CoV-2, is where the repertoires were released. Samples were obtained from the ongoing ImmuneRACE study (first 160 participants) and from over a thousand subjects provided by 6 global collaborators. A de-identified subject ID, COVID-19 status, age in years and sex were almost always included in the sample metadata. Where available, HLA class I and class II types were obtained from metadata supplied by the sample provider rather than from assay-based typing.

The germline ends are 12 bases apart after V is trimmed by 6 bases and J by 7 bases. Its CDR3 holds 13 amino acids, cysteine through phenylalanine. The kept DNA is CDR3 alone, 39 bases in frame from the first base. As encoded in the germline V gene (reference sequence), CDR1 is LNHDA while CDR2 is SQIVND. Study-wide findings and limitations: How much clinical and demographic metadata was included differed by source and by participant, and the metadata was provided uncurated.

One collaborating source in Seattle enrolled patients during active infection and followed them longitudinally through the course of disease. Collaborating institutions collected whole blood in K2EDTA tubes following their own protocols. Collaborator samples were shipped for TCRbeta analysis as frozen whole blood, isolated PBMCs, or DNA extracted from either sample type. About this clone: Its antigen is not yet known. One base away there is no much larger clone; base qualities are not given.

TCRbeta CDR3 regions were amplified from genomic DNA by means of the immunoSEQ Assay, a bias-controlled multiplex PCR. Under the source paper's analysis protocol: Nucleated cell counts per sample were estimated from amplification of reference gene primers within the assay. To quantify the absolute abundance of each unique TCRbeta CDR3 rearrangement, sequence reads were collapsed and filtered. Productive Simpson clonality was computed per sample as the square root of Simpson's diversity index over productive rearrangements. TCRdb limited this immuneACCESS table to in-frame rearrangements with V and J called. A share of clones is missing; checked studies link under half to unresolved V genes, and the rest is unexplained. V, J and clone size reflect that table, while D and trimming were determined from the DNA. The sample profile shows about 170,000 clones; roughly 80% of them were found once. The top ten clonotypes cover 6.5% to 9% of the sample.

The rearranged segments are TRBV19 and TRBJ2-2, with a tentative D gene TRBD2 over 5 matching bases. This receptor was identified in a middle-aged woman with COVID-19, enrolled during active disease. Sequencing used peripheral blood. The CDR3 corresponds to CASSFGVVGELFF. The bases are TGTGCCAGTAGCTTCGGGGTTGTCGGGGAGCTGTTTTTT.